This TCR beta chain was sequenced in a study of T-cell memory formation after mild COVID-19. This clonotype showed up many times. TCRdb used MiXCR to reprocess the 5' RACE reads, holding one entry per CDR3 protein. The repertoire holds approximately 54,000 distinct CDR3 sequences, with 9.5% to 15% as singletons. The CDR3 has 15 amino acids. Germline lookup yields CDR1 SQVTM and CDR2 ANQGSEA. J was trimmed by 0 bases and V by 7 bases; bases with no gene match: 7. The chain links TRBV29-1 to TRBJ1-1, with 11 bases identical to TRBD1. The specimen was PBMCs or a T cell subset sorted from them (not recorded which). This sequence originates from a man between 18 and 29 years old who had mild COVID-19 (a few samples of this study predate the infection). Cell type and time point are not known. CDR3 nucleotides: TGCAGCGGGACAGGGGGCTGGGGTATGAACACTGAAGCTTTCTTT. Encoded protein: CSGTGGWGMNTEAFF.